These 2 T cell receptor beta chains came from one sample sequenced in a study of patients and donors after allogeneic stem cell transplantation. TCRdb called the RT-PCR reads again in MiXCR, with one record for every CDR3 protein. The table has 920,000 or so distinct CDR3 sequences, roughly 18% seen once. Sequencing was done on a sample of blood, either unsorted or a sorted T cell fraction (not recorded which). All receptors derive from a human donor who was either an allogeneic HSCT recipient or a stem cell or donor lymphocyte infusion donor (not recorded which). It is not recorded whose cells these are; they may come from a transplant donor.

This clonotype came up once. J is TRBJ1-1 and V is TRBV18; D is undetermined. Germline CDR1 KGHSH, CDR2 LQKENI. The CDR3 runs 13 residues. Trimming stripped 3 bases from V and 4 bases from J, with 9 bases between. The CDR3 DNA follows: TGTGCCAGCTCACCGGTCCGTGGCACTGAAGCTTTCTTT. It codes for CASSPVRGTEAFF.

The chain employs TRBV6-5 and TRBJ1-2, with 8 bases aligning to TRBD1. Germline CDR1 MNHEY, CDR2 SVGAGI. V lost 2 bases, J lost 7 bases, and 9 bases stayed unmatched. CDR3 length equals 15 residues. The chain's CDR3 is CASSYATGGVGGYTF. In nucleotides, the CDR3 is TGTGCCAGCAGTTACGCAACAGGGGGAGTCGGTGGCTACACCTTC.